This T cell receptor (beta chain) was captured by sequencing in a study of identical twins. TCRdb reanalysed the 5' RACE reads using MiXCR and keeps one entry per CDR3 protein. Among a few hundred thousand distinct CDR3 sequences listed, roughly 20% were seen once. Trimming shortened V by 5 bases and J by 6 bases, and 11 bases separated the two germline ends. The CDR3 contains 13 residues. CDR1 SGHDT and CDR2 YYEEEE come from the germline V gene. This TCR was recovered from a man between 50 and 59 years old in good health. The V gene is TRBV5-6, the J gene TRBJ2-2; D unclear. The sample was naive T cells sorted from blood. This CDR3 is CASRLPGAGELFF. Written as DNA, the CDR3 is TGTGCCAGCAGGCTGCCGGGCGCCGGGGAGCTGTTTTTT.